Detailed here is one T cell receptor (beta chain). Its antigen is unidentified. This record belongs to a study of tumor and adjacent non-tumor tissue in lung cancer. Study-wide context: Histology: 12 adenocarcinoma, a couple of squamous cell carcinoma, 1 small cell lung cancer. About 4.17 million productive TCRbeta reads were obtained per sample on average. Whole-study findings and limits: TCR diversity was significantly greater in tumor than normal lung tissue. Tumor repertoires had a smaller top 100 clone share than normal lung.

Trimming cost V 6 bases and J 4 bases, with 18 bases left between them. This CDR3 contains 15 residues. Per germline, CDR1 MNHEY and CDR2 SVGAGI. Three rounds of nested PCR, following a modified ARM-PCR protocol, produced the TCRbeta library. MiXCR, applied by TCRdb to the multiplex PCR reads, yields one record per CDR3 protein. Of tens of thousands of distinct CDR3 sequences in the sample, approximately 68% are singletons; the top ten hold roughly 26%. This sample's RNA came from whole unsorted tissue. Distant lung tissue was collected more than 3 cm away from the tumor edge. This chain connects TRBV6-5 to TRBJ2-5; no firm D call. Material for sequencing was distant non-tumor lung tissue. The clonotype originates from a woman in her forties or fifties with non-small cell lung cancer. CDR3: CASSYGLAPGETQYF. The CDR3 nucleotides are TGTGCCAGCAGCTATGGCCTCGCCCCGGGAGAGACCCAGTACTTC.